The 30 T cell receptor beta chains listed next were all sequenced from one sample in a study of cytomegalovirus exposure and HLA in healthy donors. Vbeta (60) and Jbeta (13) primers were used in the PCR. Clones were sequenced by immunoSEQ multiplex PCR, and TCRdb holds only the in-frame ones, with some missing. This table holds 80,000 to 130,000 clones, 60% to 80% found once. Input material: PBMCs. These receptors were collected from a woman aged 18-29 years in good health and CMV-seropositive.

The chain uses TRBV29-1 and TRBJ1-5, with 8 bases identical to TRBD1. The length of the CDR3 is 15 residues. V shed 2 bases, J shed 7 bases, and the junction held 10 bases outside the gene matches. Germline CDR1 and CDR2: SQVTM and ANQGSEA. The DNA for the CDR3 is TGCAGCGTTGAATTGGCAGGGGGCGCGGGGCAGCCCCAGCATTTT. This sequence encodes CSVELAGGAGQPQHF. Filled out from reference TRBV29-1 and TRBJ1-5, the complete variable domain reads SAVISQKPSRDICQRGTSLTIQCQVDSQVTMMFWYRQQPGQSLTLIATANQGSEATYESGFVIDKFPISRPNLTFSTLTVSNMSPEDSSIYLCSVELAGGAGQPQHFGDGTRLSIL.

The J gene is TRBJ2-3, the V gene TRBV11-2; 14 positions match TRBD2. Per the germline V gene, CDR1 is SGHAT and CDR2 is FQNNGV. V lost 3 bases to trimming and J lost 5 bases; unmatched junction nucleotides: 4. The CDR3 totals 16 residues. CDR3 protein: CASSFGLAGGLDTQYF. The DNA for the CDR3 is TGTGCCAGCAGCTTCGGACTAGCGGGAGGATTAGATACGCAGTATTTT.

This clone was counted only a few times. The rearrangement joins TRBV29-1 to TRBJ2-3; 9 nucleotides align to TRBD2. V was pared by 7 bases and J by 2 bases, with 10 bases of the junction left unmatched. The CDR3 runs 15 residues. Germline CDR1 is SQVTM and CDR2 is ANQGSEA. This CDR3 reads CSADGSSGNTDTQYF. Here the CDR3 DNA reads TGCAGCGCCGATGGTTCTAGCGGGAACACAGATACGCAGTATTTT.

The sample holds a few counts of this clone. The chain employs TRBV6-5 and TRBJ2-1, with 7 bases aligning to TRBD2. The CDR3 is made up of 16 amino acids. Losses at the gene ends were 1 base for V and 14 bases for J; bases not matched to a gene: 17. Germline values: CDR1 MNHEY, CDR2 SVGAGI. The CDR3 spells CASSYFPGGRGDGEFF. CDR3 DNA: TGTGCCAGCAGTTACTTTCCCGGCGGGAGAGGGGATGGGGAGTTCTTC.

The rearrangement uses TRBV7-9 and TRBJ1-1, with 8 bases lining up with TRBD1. The J segment lost 4 bases and the V segment lost 5 bases, leaving 9 bases of the junction unmatched. Germline CDR1 and CDR2: SEHNR and FQNEAQ (reference sequence). The CDR3 is 15 residues long. This CDR3 reads CASSLGQGDATEAFF. The CDR3 DNA follows: TGTGCCAGCAGCCTCGGACAGGGTGACGCCACTGAAGCTTTCTTT.

The rearrangement links TRBV5-1 to TRBJ2-5, with 14 nucleotides matching TRBD2. Unmatched junction bases numbered 6, after V lost 6 bases and J lost 5 bases. The length of the CDR3 is 15 residues. CDR1 is SGHRS, CDR2 YFSETQ, per germline. CDR3 sequence reads: CASNPGTSGSETQYF. CDR3 in DNA: TGCGCCAGCAACCCCGGGACTAGCGGGAGTGAGACCCAGTACTTC.

This chain joins TRBV2 and TRBJ1-1, with 9 bases lining up with TRBD1. Germline V gene data show CDR1 as SNHLY and CDR2 as FYNNEI. Germline trimming cut 9 bases from V and 7 bases from J; bases unmatched to any gene: 9. There are 13 residues in the CDR3. CDR3 residues: CASHQTGGIEAFF. As DNA, the CDR3 is TGTGCCAGTCACCAGACAGGGGGGATTGAAGCTTTCTTT.

This clone was seen a handful of times. The sample contains more than one DNA sequence encoding this CDR3. This rearrangement joins TRBV28 to TRBJ2-7; no reliable D call. This CDR3 comprises 12 residues. Germline lookup yields CDR1 MDHEN and CDR2 SYDVKM. V lost 6 bases to trimming and J lost 5 bases, with 11 bases between them. CDR3 in amino acids: CASSLNLDEQYF. As DNA, the CDR3 is TGTGCCAGCAGCCTCAACCTAGACGAGCAGTACTTC. The variable domain in full, with the rest retrieved from reference TRBV28 and TRBJ2-7, is DVKVTQSSRYLVKRTGEKVFLECVQDMDHENMFWYRQDPGLGLRLIYFSYDVKMKEKGDIPEGYSVSREKKERFSLILESASTNQTSMYLCASSLNLDEQYFGPGTRLTVT.

The rearrangement links TRBV6-1 to TRBJ2-7; TRBD1 aligns across 10 bases. This CDR3 comprises 10 residues. Per germline, CDR1 MNHNS and CDR2 SASEGT. V gave up 6 bases and J gave up 11 bases; unmatched junction bases: 1. The DNA of the CDR3 is TGTGCCAGCAGCGGACAGGGGGAGTACTTC. Translating gives CASSGQGEYF.

The chain links TRBV18 to TRBJ2-1, with TRBD2 identical over 8 bases. The CDR3 has 17 amino acids. With 5 bases clipped from V and 2 bases from J, the junction kept 11 bases outside the gene matches. The germline V gene encodes CDR1 KGHSH and CDR2 LQKENI. The CDR3 here is CASSLRISGSTYNEQFF. The CDR3 DNA sequence: TGTGCCAGCTCATTAAGGATCAGCGGGAGCACCTACAATGAGCAGTTCTTC.

This rearrangement joins TRBV7-3 to TRBJ2-7; 12 bases are a match to TRBD2. This CDR3 has 18 residues. The ends lost 2 bases at V and 2 bases at J; junction bases unmatched: 10. CDR1 and CDR2 (germline): SGHTA, FQGTGA. The CDR3 region has the DNA TGTGCCAGCAGCTTATCCGGACTAGCGGGGATAATCACCTACGAGCAGTACTTC. It codes for CASSLSGLAGIITYEQYF.

This clone was counted only a few times. This chain links TRBV30 with TRBJ2-1, with a weak D call TRBD2 (6 bases). The germline CDR1 and CDR2 sequences are GTSNPN and SVGIG (reference sequence). This CDR3 has 14 residues. The V gene lost 0 bases and the J gene lost 7 bases, with 13 bases spanning the gap. The CDR3 region has the DNA TGTGCCTGGAGTGTACACGGGACTGGTAATGAGCAGTTCTTC. Amino acids: CAWSVHGTGNEQFF.

This chain links TRBV28 with TRBJ2-3, with 8 positions matching TRBD2. Germline assignment: CDR1 MDHEN and CDR2 SYDVKM. With V trimmed by 4 bases and J by 0 bases, 15 bases remained unmatched. The CDR3 length is 19 residues. CDR3 nucleotide sequence: TGTGCCAGCAGTTCGCTCGGGGCACTAGCGGATACTAGCACAGATACGCAGTATTTT. Protein sequence: CASSSLGALADTSTDTQYF. Using reference TRBV28 and TRBJ2-3 for the parts outside the CDR3, the full variable domain is DVKVTQSSRYLVKRTGEKVFLECVQDMDHENMFWYRQDPGLGLRLIYFSYDVKMKEKGDIPEGYSVSREKKERFSLILESASTNQTSMYLCASSSLGALADTSTDTQYFGPGTRLTVL.

The chain employs TRBV28 and TRBJ1-1, with a weak D call TRBD1 (6 bases). The CDR3 length is 12 residues. Germline lookup yields CDR1 MDHEN and CDR2 SYDVKM. V lost 10 bases and J 2 bases, leaving 11 bases between the germline ends. The DNA for the CDR3 is TGTGCCACCGACAGGCCTAACACTGAAGCTTTCTTT. This gives the protein CATDRPNTEAFF.

The V and J genes are TRBV6-5 and TRBJ1-5, with D unresolved. CDR1 and CDR2 from the germline V gene are MNHEY and SVGAGI. This CDR3 region has 14 residues. Trimming cost V 5 bases and J 3 bases, with 11 bases left between them. The CDR3 reads CASSPPSLNQPQHF. The DNA of the CDR3 is TGTGCCAGCAGTCCTCCCTCACTCAATCAGCCCCAGCATTTT.

This clone was counted a few times. The V gene is TRBV10-3, the J gene TRBJ2-5, with TRBD2 identical over 11 bases. Germline-derived CDR1 and CDR2 are ENHRY and SYGVKD. The CDR3 has 15 amino acids. V gave up 5 bases and J gave up 4 bases; unmatched junction bases: 6. CDR3 loop: CAISTASGGRETQYF. The DNA for the CDR3 is TGTGCCATCAGTACAGCTAGCGGGGGGCGAGAGACCCAGTACTTC.

CDR3: CASTDLKQGRGPYEQYF. As DNA, the CDR3 is TGTGCCAGCACCGATCTAAAACAGGGGCGCGGCCCCTACGAGCAGTACTTC. The J gene is TRBJ2-7, the V gene TRBV7-9; 7 nucleotides agree with TRBD1. Germline V gene lookup returns CDR1 SEHNR and CDR2 FQNEAQ (reference sequence). V lost 7 bases to trimming and J lost 2 bases; unmatched junction nucleotides: 17. The CDR3 length is 17 residues.

The chain carries TRBV4-3 and TRBJ2-7, with D perhaps matching TRBD1 (5 bases). Germline CDR1 is LGHNA and CDR2 is YSLEER. The CDR3 contains 16 residues. V was trimmed by 0 bases and J by 2 bases, leaving 14 bases between them. CDR3 sequence reads: CASSQDNHRPAYEQYF. In DNA form, the CDR3 reads TGCGCCAGCAGCCAAGATAACCACAGGCCGGCCTACGAGCAGTACTTC.

This chain links TRBV27 with TRBJ2-2, with 7 bases lining up with TRBD2. With 6 bases clipped from V and 3 bases from J, the junction kept 10 bases outside the gene matches. The CDR3 extends over 16 amino acids. Germline assignment: CDR1 MNHEY and CDR2 SMNVEV (reference sequence). The chain's CDR3 is CASSPGLDRDTGELFF. Written as DNA, the CDR3 is TGTGCCAGCAGCCCAGGACTAGATCGCGACACCGGGGAGCTGTTTTTT.

In this sample, this clone turned up once. The chain recombines TRBV5-1 with TRBJ2-5; perhaps TRBD1 as D (5 bases). V was clipped by 3 bases and J by 2 bases, with 11 bases between them. CDR3 length: 14 residues. From germline, CDR1 is SGHRS and CDR2 YFSETQ. The CDR3 protein is CASSSDSTQETQYF. The CDR3 bases are TGCGCCAGCAGCTCCGACAGTACTCAAGAGACCCAGTACTTC.

This clone has a single count. The chain carries TRBV6-5 and TRBJ2-7, with D possibly TRBD2 on 6 matching bases. V lost 5 bases and J lost 1, with 9 bases in between. CDR1 and CDR2 (germline): MNHEY, SVGAGI. The CDR3 runs to 13 residues. The DNA for the CDR3 is TGTGCCAGCAGTCTAGCGAGGTCCTACGAGCAGTACTTC. Protein sequence: CASSLARSYEQYF.

The chain recombines TRBV19 with TRBJ1-2, with 7 bases lining up with TRBD1. The trim removed 4 bases at V and 7 bases at J, leaving 6 bases unmatched. CDR3 length equals 13 residues. Germline V CDR1 and CDR2: LNHDA, SQIVND (reference sequence). This CDR3 reads CASSTRQGFGYTF. Here the CDR3 DNA reads TGTGCCAGTAGTACCAGACAGGGATTTGGCTACACCTTC.

The chain uses TRBV18 and TRBJ2-5; 7 bases fit TRBD1. The DNA end favors TRBJ2-7, so the J call may be wrong. This CDR3 comprises 14 residues. Germline CDR1 is KGHSH and CDR2 is LQKENI. CDR3 amino acids: CASSPPGQSYEQYF. The CDR3 DNA reads TGTGCCAGCTCACCACCGGGACAGTCTTACGAGCAGTACTTC.

The CDR3 DNA reads TGTGCCAGCAGCGCCGGGGACAGGCCGGGTGGAACCCATGGCTACACCTTC. Encoded protein: CASSAGDRPGGTHGYTF. The rearrangement joins TRBV28 to TRBJ1-2; TRBD1 matches at 8 bases. Trimming removed 6 bases from V and 6 bases from J; junction bases left unmatched: 18. The CDR3 spans 17 residues. Germline CDR1 MDHEN, CDR2 SYDVKM.

The chain links TRBV4-3 to TRBJ2-1, with 8 nucleotides matching TRBD1. The junction had 6 bases not matched to a gene; V was cut back by 4 bases and J by 4 bases. Germline CDR1 reads LGHNA; CDR2 reads YSLEER. There are 15 residues in the CDR3. The CDR3 here is CASSLLTGAYNEQFF. DNA of the CDR3: TGCGCCAGCAGCCTTCTGACAGGGGCTTACAATGAGCAGTTCTTC.

The chain combines TRBV4-3 with TRBJ2-7; 11 nucleotides align to TRBD2. Germline CDR1 is LGHNA and CDR2 is YSLEER. The CDR3 is 17 residues long. V lost 3 bases and J lost 3; bases outside the gene matches: 10. As DNA, the CDR3 is TGCGCCAGCAGCCAGGCGCGGGCTCTAGCGGGGGGCTACGAGCAGTACTTC. Translated, it gives CASSQARALAGGYEQYF.

J is TRBJ2-3 and V is TRBV30; 12 bases align to TRBD2. Unmatched junction bases numbered 5, after V lost 1 base and J lost 0 bases. The CDR3 is made up of 17 amino acids. Germline V CDR1 and CDR2: GTSNPN, SVGIG (reference sequence). The CDR3 nucleotides are TGTGCCTGGAGTGCCTACGGGACTAGCGGGAGCACAGATACGCAGTATTTT. Encoded protein: CAWSAYGTSGSTDTQYF. The whole variable domain, remainder taken from reference TRBV30 and TRBJ2-3, is SQTIHQWPATLVQPVGSPLSLECTVEGTSNPNLYWYRQAAGRGLQLLFYSVGIGQISSEVPQNLSASRPQDRQFILSSKKLLLSDSGFYLCAWSAYGTSGSTDTQYFGPGTRLTVL.

The genes are TRBV7-3 and TRBJ2-1; a possible D gene is TRBD1 (6 bases). The CDR3 is 20 amino acids. V lost 2 bases and J lost 0, with 23 bases in between. CDR1 is SGHTA, CDR2 FQGTGA, per germline. The CDR3 DNA sequence: TGTGCCAGCAGCTTAGTTGCGAATGAGTTGCAGGGGAACTCCTACAATGAGCAGTTCTTC. Amino acids: CASSLVANELQGNSYNEQFF.

This clone was recorded only once. The gene calls are TRBV11-2 and TRBJ2-1; TRBD2 matches at 7 bases. The V segment lost 7 bases and the J segment 0 bases; nucleotides outside the gene matches: 9. Germline-derived CDR1 and CDR2 are SGHAT and FQNNGV. The CDR3 loop spans 16 amino acids. In nucleotides, the CDR3 is TGTGCCAGCATCGTCACTAGCGCCAGCTCCTACAATGAGCAGTTCTTC. It encodes CASIVTSASSYNEQFF.

The rearrangement joins TRBV10-3 to TRBJ2-7; 9 bases align to TRBD2. The CDR3 totals 18 residues. The J segment lost 1 base and the V segment lost 3 bases, leaving 13 bases of the junction unmatched. Germline V gene lookup returns CDR1 ENHRY and CDR2 SYGVKD. DNA of the CDR3: TGTGCCATCAGTGACCCTGGGGGTAGCGGGAGCACATCCTACGAGCAGTACTTC. This codes for CAISDPGGSGSTSYEQYF.